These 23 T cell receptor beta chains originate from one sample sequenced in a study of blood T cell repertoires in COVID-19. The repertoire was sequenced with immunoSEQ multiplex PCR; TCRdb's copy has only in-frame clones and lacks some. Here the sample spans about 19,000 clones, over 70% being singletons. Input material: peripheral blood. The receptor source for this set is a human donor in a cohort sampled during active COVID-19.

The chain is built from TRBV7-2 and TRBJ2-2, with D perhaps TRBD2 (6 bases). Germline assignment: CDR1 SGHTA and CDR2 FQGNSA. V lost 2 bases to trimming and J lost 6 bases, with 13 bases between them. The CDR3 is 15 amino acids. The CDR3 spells CASSLRTGEAGELFF. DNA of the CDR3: TGTGCCAGCAGCTTACGGACGGGGGAGGCCGGGGAGCTGTTTTTT.

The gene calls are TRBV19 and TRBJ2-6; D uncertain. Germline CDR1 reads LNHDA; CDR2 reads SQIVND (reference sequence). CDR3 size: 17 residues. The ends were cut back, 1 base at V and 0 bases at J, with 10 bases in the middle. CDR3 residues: CASSIGAGSSGANVLTF. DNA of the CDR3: TGTGCCAGTAGTATAGGGGCAGGCAGCTCTGGGGCCAACGTCCTGACTTTC.

CDR3 DNA sequence: TGTGCCAGCAGGGGGAAAGCGGGACCTTACAATGAGCAGTTCTTC. It translates to CASRGKAGPYNEQFF. This rearrangement joins TRBV5-4 to TRBJ2-1; 7 positions agree with TRBD2. Germline assignment: CDR1 SGHNT and CDR2 YYREEE (reference sequence). J lost 4 bases, V lost 5 bases, and 9 bases had no gene match. The CDR3 is made up of 15 amino acids.

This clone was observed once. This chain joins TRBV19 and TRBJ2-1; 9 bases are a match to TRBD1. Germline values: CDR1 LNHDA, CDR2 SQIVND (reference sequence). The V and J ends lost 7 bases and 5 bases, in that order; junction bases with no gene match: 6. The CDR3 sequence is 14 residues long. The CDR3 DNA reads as TGTGCCAGTATAGGGGACAGGGCCCACAATGAGCAGTTCTTC. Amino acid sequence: CASIGDRAHNEQFF.

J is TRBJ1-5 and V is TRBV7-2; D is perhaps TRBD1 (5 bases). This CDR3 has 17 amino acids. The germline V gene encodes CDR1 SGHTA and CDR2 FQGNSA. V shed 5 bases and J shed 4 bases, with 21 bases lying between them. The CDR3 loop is CASSPDRRRGGNQPQHF. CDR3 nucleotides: TGTGCCAGCAGCCCAGACCGCAGGAGGGGTGGTAATCAGCCCCAGCATTTT.

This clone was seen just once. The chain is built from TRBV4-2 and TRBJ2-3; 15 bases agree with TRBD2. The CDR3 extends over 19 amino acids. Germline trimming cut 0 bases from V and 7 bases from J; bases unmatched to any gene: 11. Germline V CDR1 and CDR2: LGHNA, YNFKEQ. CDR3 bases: TGTGCCAGCAGCCAAGAGCGGGCGGGACTAGCGGGAGGAGTGAATACGCAGTATTTT. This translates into CASSQERAGLAGGVNTQYF.

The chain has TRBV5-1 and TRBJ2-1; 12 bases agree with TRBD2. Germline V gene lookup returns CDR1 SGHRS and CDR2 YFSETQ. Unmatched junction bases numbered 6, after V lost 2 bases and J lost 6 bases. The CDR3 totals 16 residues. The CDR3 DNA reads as TGCGCCAGCAGCTTCCCCCTAGCGGGAGGGCCCAATGAGCAGTTCTTC. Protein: CASSFPLAGGPNEQFF.

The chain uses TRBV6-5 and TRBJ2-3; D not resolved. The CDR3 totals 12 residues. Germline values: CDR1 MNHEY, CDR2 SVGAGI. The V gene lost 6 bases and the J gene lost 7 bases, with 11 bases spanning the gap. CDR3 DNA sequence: TGTGCCAGCAGGAATGACGGGTATACGCAGTATTTT. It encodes CASRNDGYTQYF.

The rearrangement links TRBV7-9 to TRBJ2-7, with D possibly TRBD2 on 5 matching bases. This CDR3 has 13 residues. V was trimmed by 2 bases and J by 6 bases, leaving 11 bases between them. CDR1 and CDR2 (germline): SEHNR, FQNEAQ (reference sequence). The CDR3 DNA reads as TGTGCCAGCAGCTTAATGTGGGAGCCCGAGCAGTACTTC. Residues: CASSLMWEPEQYF.

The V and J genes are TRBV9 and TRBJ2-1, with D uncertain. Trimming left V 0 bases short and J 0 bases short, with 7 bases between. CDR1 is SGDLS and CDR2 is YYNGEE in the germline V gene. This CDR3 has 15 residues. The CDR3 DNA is TGTGCCAGCAGCGTAGGGCCTGTCTCCTACAATGAGCAGTTCTTC. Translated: CASSVGPVSYNEQFF.

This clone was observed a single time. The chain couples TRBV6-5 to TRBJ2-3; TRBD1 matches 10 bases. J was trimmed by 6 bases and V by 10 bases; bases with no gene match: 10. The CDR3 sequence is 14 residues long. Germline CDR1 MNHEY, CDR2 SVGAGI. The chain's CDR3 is CATRDRGGSDTQYF. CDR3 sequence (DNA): TGTGCCACTCGGGACAGGGGAGGATCTGATACGCAGTATTTT.

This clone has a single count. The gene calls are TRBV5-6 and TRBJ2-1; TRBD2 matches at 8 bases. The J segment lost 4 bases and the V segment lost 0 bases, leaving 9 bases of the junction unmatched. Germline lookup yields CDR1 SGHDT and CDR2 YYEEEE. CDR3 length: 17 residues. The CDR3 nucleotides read TGTGCCAGCAGCTTGGTCGCGGGAGGCCGGGTTTACAATGAGCAGTTCTTC. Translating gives CASSLVAGGRVYNEQFF.

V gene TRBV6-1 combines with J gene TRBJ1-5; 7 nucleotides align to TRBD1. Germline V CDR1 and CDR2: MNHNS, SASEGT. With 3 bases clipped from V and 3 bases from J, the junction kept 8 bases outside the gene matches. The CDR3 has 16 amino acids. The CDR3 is CASSDRTGAFNQPQHF. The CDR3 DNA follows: TGTGCCAGCAGTGATAGGACAGGAGCCTTCAATCAGCCCCAGCATTTT.

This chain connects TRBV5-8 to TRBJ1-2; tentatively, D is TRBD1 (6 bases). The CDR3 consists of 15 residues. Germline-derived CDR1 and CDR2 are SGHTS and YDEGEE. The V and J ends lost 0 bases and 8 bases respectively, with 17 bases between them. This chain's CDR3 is CASSLVDRNTRGYTF. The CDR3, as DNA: TGTGCCAGCAGCTTGGTTGACAGGAATACACGGGGCTACACCTTC.

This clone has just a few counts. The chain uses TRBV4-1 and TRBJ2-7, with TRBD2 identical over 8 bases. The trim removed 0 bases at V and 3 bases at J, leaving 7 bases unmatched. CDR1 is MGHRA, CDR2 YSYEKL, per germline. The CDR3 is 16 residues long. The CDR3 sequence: CASSQDAGLGVYEQYF. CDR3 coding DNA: TGCGCCAGCAGCCAAGATGCGGGACTAGGGGTCTACGAGCAGTACTTC.

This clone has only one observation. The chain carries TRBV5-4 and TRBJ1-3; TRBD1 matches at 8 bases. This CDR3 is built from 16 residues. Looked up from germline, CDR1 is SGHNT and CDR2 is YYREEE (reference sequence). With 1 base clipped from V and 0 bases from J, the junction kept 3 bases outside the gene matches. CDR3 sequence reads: CASSLRQGSSGNTIYF. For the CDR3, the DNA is TGTGCCAGCAGCTTGCGACAGGGGAGCTCTGGAAACACCATATATTTT.

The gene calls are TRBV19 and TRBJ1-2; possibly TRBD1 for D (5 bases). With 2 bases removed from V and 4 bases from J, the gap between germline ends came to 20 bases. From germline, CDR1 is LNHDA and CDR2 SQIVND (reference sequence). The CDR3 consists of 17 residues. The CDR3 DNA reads TGTGCCAGTAGTATAATCCCCTCGGAGGGGCGAAGCTATGGCTACACCTTC. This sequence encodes CASSIIPSEGRSYGYTF.

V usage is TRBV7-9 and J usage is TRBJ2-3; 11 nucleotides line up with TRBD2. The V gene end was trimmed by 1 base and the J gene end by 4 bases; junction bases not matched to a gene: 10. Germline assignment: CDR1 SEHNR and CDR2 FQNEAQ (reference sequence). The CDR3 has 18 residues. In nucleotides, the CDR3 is TGTGCCAGCAGCTTAGTAGCGGGAGGGCCGGTCAATCCAGATACGCAGTATTTT. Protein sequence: CASSLVAGGPVNPDTQYF.

The CDR3 nucleotides are TGTGCCAGCAAGAAGAGCGGGATACCCCATGAGCAGTTCTTC. Residues: CASKKSGIPHEQFF. The chain recombines TRBV3-1 (or the pseudogene TRBV3-2) with TRBJ2-1, with 7 bases fitting TRBD2. The J segment lost 8 bases and the V segment lost 7 bases, leaving 11 bases of the junction unmatched. CDR1 LGHDT and CDR2 YNNKEL come from the germline V gene (reference sequence). The CDR3 is 14 amino acids.

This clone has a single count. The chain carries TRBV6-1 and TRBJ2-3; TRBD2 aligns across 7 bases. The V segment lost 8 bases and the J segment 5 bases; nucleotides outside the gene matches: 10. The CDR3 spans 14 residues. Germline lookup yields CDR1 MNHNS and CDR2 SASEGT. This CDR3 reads CASWEAGLGDTQYF. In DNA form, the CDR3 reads TGTGCCAGCTGGGAAGCGGGACTTGGAGATACGCAGTATTTT.

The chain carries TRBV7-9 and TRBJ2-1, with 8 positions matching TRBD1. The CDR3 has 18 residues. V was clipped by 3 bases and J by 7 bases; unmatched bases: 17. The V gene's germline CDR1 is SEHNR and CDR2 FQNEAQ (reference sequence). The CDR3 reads CASSLDRLTGGSGNEQFF. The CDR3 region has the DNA TGTGCCAGCAGCTTGGACCGGCTAACAGGGGGTTCGGGGAATGAGCAGTTCTTC.

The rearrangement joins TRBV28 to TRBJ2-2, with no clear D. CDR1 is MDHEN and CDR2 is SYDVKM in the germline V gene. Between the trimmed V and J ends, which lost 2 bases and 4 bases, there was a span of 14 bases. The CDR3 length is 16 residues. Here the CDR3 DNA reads TGTGCCAGCAGTTTAACGCAAGCCTCGGGCACCGGGGAGCTGTTTTTT. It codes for CASSLTQASGTGELFF.

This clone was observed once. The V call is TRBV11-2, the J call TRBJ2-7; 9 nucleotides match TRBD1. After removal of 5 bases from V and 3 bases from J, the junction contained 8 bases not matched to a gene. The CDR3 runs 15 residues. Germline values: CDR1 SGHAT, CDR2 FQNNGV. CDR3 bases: TGTGCCAGCAGCCCTGACAGGGGGTCCTTCTACGAGCAGTACTTC. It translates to CASSPDRGSFYEQYF.